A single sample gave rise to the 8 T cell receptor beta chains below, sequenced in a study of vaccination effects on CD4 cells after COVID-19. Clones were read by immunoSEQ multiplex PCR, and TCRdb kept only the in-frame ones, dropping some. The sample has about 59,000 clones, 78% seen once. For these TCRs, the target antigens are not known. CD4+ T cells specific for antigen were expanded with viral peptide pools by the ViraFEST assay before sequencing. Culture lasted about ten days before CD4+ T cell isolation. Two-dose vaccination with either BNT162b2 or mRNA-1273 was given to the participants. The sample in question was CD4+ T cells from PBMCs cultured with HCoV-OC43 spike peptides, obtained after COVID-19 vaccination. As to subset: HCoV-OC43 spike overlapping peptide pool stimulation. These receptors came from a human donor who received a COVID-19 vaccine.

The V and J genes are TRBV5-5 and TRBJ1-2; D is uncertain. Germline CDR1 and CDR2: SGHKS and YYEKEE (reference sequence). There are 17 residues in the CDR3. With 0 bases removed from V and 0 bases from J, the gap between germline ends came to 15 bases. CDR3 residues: CASSLDGRTYPNYGYTF. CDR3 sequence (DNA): TGTGCCAGCAGCTTGGACGGCCGAACCTATCCTAACTATGGCTACACCTTC.

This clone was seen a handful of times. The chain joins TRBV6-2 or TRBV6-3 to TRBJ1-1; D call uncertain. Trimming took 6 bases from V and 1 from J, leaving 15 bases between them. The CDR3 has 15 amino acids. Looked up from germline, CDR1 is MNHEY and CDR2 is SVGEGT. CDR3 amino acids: CASSSIIRSNTEAFF. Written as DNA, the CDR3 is TGTGCCAGCAGCTCAATTATACGGTCGAACACTGAAGCTTTCTTT.

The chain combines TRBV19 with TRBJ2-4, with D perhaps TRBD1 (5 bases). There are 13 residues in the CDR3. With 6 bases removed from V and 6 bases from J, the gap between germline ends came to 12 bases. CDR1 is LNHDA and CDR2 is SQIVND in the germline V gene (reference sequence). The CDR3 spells CASRNPQGNIQYF. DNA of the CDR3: TGTGCCAGTAGGAACCCGCAGGGAAACATTCAGTACTTC.

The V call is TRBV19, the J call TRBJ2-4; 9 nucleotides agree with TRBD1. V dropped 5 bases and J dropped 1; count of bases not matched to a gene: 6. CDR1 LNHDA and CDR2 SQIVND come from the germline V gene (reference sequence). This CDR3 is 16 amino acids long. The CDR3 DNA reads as TGTGCCAGTAGTCCCGGACAGGGGAGGGCCAAAAACATTCAGTACTTC. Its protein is CASSPGQGRAKNIQYF.

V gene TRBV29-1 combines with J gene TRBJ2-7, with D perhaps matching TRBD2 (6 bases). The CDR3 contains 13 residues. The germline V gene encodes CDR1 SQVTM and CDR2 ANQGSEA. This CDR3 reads CKPGLPYNYEQYV. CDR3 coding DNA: TGCAAACCGGGACTCCCATATAATTACGAGCAGTACGTC.

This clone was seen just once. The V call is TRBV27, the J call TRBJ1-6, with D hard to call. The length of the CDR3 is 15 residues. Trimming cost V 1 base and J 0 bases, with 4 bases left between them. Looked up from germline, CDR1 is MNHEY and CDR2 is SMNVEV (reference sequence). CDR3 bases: TGTGCCAGCAGTTTATTTCGCTCCTATAATTCACCCCTCCACTTT. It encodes CASSLFRSYNSPLHF.

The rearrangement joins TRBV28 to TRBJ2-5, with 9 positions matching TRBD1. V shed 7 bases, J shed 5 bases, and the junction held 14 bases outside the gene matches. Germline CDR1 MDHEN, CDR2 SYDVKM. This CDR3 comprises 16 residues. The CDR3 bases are TGTGCCAGCAACAGCCCCCCGGGACAGGGAAGGGAGACCCAGTACTTC. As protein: CASNSPPGQGRETQYF. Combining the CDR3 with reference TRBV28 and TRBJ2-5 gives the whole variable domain DVKVTQSSRYLVKRTGEKVFLECVQDMDHENMFWYRQDPGLGLRLIYFSYDVKMKEKGDIPEGYSVSREKKERFSLILESASTNQTSMYLCASNSPPGQGRETQYFGPGTRLLVL.

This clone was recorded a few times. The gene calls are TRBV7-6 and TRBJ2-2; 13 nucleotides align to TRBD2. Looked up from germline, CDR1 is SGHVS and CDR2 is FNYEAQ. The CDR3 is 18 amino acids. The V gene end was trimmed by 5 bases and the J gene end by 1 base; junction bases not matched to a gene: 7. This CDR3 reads CASSSRTSGGLNTGELFF. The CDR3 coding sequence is TGTGCCAGCAGCAGTCGGACTAGCGGGGGACTGAACACCGGGGAGCTGTTTTTT. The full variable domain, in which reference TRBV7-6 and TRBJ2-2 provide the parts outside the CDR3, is GAGVSQSPRYKVTKRGQDVALRCDPISGHVSLYWYRQALGQGPEFLTYFNYEAQQDKSGLPNDRFSAERPEGSISTLTIQRTEQRDSAMYRCASSSRTSGGLNTGELFFGEGSRLTVL.